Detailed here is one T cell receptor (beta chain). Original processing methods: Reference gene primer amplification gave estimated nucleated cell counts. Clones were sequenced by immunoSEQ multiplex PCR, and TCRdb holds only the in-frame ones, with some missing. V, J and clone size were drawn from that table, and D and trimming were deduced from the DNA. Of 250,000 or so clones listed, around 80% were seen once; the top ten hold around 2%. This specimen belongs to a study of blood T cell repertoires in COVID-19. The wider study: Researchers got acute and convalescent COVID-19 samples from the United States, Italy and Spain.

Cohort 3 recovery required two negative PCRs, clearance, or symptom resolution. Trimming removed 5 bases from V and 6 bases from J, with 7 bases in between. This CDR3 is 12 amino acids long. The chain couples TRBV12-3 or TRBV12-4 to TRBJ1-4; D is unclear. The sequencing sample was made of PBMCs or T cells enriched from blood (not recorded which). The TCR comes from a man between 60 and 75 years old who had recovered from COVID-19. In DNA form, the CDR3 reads TGTGCCAGCAGTCGTAGCCATGAAAAACTGTTTTTT. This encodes CASSRSHEKLFF.